This TCR beta chain was profiled in a study of T-cell memory formation after mild COVID-19. Study-level information: For the most part, TCR clusters were specific to one donor. Study-wide points: Balance between CD4 and CD8 was seen in clones contracting day 15 to 85, and a CD4+ lean was seen in later expanders. There were some responding clones in pre-infection memory, which suggested that cross-reactive memory had joined. CD8+ contracting clones occupied EMRA, while CD4+ ones occupied mainly CM and EM.

TCRdb re-analysed the 5' RACE reads in MiXCR, keeping a single row per CDR3 protein. The table lists about 16,000 distinct CDR3 sequences, 20% to 30% of them singletons, with about three fifths in the top ten. This clonotype occurred many times. Its antigen remains unidentified. The CDR3 length is 17 residues. The J segment lost 1 base and the V segment lost 1 base, leaving 1 base of the junction unmatched. In germline, CDR1 is ENHRY, CDR2 SYGVKD. What was sequenced was PBMCs or a T cell subset sorted from them (not recorded which). The chain combines TRBV10-3 with TRBJ2-2; 12 bases align to TRBD2. The source of this sequence is a man between 18 and 29 years old who had mild COVID-19 (a few samples of this study predate the infection). Cell type and time point are not known. CDR3 DNA sequence: TGTGCCATCAGTGAGTTGGGACTAGCGGGGAACACCGGGGAGCTGTTTTTT. Its translation: CAISELGLAGNTGELFF.